This T cell receptor beta chain was obtained from a study of T-cell reconstitution after alpha-beta-depleted transplantation in children. This clonotype has only a few counts. Preparation of the TCRbeta library used unique molecular identifiers. TCRdb re-derived calls from the PCR reads in MiXCR, one entry per CDR3 protein. The table has some 200,000 distinct CDR3 sequences, approximately 6.3% seen once. Looked up from germline, CDR1 is MNHEY and CDR2 is SVGEGT. The CDR3 is 14 residues long. V shed 6 bases and J 6 bases; nucleotides not matched to a gene: 10. Sequencing used PBMCs, obtained before TCRalphabeta/CD19-depleted stem cell transplant. This sequence originates from a boy aged 2 to 9 with acute lymphoblastic leukemia, due to receive a stem cell transplant. The rearrangement joins TRBV6-2 or TRBV6-3 to TRBJ2-7, with 8 bases identical to TRBD1. The CDR3 loop is CASRPSDRAVEQYF. CDR3 nucleotide sequence: TGTGCCAGCAGGCCCTCGGACAGGGCAGTCGAGCAGTACTTC.